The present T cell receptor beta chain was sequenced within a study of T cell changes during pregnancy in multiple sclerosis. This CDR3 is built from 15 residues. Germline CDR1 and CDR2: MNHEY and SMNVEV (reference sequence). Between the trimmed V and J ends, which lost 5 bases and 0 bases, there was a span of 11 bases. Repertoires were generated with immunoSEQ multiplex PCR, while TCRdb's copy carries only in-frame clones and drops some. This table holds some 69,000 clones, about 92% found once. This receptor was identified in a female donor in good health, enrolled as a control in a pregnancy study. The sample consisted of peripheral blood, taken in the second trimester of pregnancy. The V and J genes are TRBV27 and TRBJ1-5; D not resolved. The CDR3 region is CASSIHMYSNQPQHF. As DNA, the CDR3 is TGTGCCAGCAGTATACATATGTATAGCAATCAGCCCCAGCATTTT.